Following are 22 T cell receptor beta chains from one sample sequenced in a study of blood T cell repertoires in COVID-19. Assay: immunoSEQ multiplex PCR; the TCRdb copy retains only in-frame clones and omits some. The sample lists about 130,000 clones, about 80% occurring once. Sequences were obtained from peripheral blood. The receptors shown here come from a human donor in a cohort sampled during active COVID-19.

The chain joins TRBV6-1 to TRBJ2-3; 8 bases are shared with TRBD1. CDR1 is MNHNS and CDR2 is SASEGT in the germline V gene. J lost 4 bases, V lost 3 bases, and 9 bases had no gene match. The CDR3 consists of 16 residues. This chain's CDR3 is CASSDSDGQGPDTQYF. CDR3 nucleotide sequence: TGTGCCAGCAGTGATTCAGACGGACAGGGACCAGATACGCAGTATTTT.

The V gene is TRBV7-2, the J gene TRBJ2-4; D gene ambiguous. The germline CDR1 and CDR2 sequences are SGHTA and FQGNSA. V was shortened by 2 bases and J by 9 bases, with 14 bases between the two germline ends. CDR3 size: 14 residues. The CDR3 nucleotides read TGTGCCAGCAGCTTATTAAGCCCAAGCACCATTCAGTACTTC. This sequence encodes CASSLLSPSTIQYF. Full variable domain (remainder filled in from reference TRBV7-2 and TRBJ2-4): GAGVSQSPSNKVTEKGKDVELRCDPISGHTALYWYRQSLGQGLEFLIYFQGNSAPDKSGLPSDRFSAERTGGSVSTLTIQRTQQEDSAVYLCASSLLSPSTIQYFGAGTRLSVL.

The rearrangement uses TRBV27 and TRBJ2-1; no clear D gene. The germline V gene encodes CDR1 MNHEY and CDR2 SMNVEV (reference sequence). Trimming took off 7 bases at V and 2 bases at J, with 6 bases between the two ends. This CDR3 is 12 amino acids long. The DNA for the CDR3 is TGTGCCAGCACAGACACCTACAATGAGCAGTTCTTC. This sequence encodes CASTDTYNEQFF.

The CDR3 DNA follows: TGTGCCAGTAGTAGGTTCGGGGAGGGGACCTACGAGCAGTACGTC. Protein product: CASSRFGEGTYEQYV. V gene TRBV19 combines with J gene TRBJ2-7; 7 bases match TRBD2. The length of the CDR3 is 15 residues. In germline, CDR1 is LNHDA, CDR2 SQIVND (reference sequence). V trimming: 4 bases; J trimming: 2 bases; junction bases outside the gene matches: 8.

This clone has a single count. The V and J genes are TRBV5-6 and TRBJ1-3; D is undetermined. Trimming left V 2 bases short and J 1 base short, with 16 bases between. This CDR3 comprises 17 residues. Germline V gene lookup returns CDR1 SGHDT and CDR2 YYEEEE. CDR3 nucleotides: TGTGCCAGCAGCTTATTCGGGGAGTTCCCTTCTGGAAACACCATATATTTT. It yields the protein CASSLFGEFPSGNTIYF.

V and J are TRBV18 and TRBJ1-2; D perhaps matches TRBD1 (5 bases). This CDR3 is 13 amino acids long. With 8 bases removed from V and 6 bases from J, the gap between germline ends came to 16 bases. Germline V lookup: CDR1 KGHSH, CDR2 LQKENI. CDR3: CASEPRGGNGYTF. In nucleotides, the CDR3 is TGTGCCAGCGAACCCCGGGGGGGGAATGGCTACACCTTC.

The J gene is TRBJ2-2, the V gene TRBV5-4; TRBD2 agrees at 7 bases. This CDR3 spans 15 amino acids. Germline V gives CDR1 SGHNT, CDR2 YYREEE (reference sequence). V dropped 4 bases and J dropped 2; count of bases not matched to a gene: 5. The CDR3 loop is CASSGAGVNTGELFF. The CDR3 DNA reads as TGTGCCAGCAGCGGGGCGGGAGTAAACACCGGGGAGCTGTTTTTT.

CDR3 in amino acids: CAISDPGTPNRYGYTF. CDR3 bases: TGTGCCATCAGCGATCCCGGGACACCGAACCGCTATGGCTACACCTTC. This chain links TRBV10-3 with TRBJ1-2; maybe TRBD1 (6 bases). CDR3 length: 16 amino acids. Trimming left V 6 bases short and J 4 bases short, with 21 bases between. CDR1 and CDR2 (germline): ENHRY, SYGVKD.

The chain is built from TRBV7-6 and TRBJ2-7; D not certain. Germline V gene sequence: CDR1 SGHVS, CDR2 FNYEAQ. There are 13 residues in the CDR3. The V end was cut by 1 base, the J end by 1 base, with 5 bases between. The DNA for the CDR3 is TGTGCCAGCAGCTTAGGGCCTTCCTACGAGCAGTACGTC. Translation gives CASSLGPSYEQYV.

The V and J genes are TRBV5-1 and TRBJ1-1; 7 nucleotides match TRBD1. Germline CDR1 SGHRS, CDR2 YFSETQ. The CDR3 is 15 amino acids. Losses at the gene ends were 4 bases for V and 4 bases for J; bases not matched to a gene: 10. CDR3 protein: CASSPQGGKVTEAFF. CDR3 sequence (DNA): TGCGCCAGCAGCCCCCAGGGGGGTAAGGTCACTGAAGCTTTCTTT.

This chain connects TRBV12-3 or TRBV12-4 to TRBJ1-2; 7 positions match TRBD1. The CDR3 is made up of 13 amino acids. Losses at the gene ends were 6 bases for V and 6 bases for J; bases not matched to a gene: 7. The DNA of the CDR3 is TGTGCCAGCAGCCGACGACAGGGTCATGGCTACACCTTC. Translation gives CASSRRQGHGYTF.

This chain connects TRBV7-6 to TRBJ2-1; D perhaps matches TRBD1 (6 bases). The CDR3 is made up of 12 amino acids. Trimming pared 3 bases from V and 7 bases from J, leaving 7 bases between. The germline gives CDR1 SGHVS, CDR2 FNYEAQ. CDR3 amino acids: CASSFTGNEQFF. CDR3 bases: TGTGCCAGCAGCTTTACAGGGAATGAGCAGTTCTTC.

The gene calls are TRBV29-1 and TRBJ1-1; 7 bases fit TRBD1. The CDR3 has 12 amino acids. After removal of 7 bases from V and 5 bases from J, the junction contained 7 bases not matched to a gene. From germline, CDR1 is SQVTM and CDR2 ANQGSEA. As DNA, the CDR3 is TGCAGCGGGGACAACAGGGGAACTGAAGCTTTCTTT. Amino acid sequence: CSGDNRGTEAFF.

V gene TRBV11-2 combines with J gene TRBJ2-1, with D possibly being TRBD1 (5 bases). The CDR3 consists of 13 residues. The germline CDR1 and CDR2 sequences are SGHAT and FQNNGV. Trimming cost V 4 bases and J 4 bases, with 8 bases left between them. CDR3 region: CASSWTPYNEQFF. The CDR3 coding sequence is TGTGCCAGCAGCTGGACACCATACAATGAGCAGTTCTTC.

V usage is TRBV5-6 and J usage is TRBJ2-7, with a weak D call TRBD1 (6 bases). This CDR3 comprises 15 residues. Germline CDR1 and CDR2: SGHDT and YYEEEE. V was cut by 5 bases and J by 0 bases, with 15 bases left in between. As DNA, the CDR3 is TGTGCCAGCAGACCCGGTAGGGACACCTCCTACGAGCAGTACGTC. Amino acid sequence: CASRPGRDTSYEQYV.

The CDR3 here is CASSQESSRAREQFF. CDR3 DNA sequence: TGTGCCAGCAGCCAAGAATCGTCCAGGGCGCGTGAGCAGTTCTTC. The chain joins TRBV3-1 (or the pseudogene TRBV3-2) to TRBJ2-1; perhaps TRBD1 as D (5 bases). Between the trimmed V and J ends, which lost 0 bases and 9 bases, there was a span of 15 bases. The CDR3 contains 15 residues. Looked up from germline, CDR1 is LGHDT and CDR2 is YNNKEL (reference sequence).

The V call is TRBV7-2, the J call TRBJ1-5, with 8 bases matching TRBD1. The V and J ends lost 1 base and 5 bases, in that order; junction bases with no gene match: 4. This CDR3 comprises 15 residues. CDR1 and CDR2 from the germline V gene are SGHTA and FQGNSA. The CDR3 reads CASSLGQGWDQPQHF. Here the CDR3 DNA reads TGTGCCAGCAGCTTAGGACAGGGGTGGGATCAGCCCCAGCATTTT.

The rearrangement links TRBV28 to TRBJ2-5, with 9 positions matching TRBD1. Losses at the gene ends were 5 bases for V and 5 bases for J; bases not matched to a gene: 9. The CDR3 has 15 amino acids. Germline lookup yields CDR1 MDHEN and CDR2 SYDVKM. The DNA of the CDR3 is TGTGCCAGCAGTACCCGGGACAGGGTGGCCGAGACCCAGTACTTC. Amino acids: CASSTRDRVAETQYF.

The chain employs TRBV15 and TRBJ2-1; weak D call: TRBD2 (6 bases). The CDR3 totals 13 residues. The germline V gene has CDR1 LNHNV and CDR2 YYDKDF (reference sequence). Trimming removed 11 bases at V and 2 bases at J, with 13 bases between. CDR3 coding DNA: TGTGCCTCCGTCCCGGGGGCCTACAATGAGCAGTTCTTC. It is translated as CASVPGAYNEQFF.

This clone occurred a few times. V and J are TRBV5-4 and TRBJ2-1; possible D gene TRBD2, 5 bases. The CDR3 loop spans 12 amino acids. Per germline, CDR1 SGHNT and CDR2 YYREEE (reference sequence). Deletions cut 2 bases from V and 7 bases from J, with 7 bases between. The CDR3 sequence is CASSFVANEQFF. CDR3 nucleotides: TGTGCCAGCAGCTTTGTAGCGAATGAGCAGTTCTTC. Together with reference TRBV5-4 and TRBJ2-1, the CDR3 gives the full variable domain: ETGVTQSPTHLIKTRGQQVTLRCSSQSGHNTVSWYQQALGQGPQFIFQYYREEENGRGNFPPRFSGLQFPNYSSELNVNALELDDSALYLCASSFVANEQFFGPGTRLTVL.

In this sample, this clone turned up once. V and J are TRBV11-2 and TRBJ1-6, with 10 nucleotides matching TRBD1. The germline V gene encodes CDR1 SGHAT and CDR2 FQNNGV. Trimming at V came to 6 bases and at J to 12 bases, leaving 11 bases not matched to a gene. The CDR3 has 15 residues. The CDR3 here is CASSPSGTGVLPLHF. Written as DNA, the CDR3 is TGTGCCAGCAGTCCCTCCGGGACAGGGGTGTTACCCCTCCACTTT.

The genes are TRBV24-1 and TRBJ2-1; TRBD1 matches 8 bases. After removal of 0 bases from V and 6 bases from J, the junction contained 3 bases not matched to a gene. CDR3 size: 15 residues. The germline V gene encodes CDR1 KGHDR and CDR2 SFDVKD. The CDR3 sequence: CATSDLDRGRNEQFF. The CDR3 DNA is TGTGCCACCAGTGATTTGGACAGGGGACGCAATGAGCAGTTCTTC.